This TCR beta chain was identified in a study of cytomegalovirus exposure and HLA in healthy donors (dated by TCRdb to 2017 to 2019). Regarding the research as a whole: In an earlier analysis of about 560 of the donors, approximately 260 Gb of sequence data and 117 million unique TCR beta sequences from about 179 million T cells were reported. In the later analysis, no new phenotypic data were used to find candidate immune exposures; instead, reliance was placed on TCR beta sequences and their occurrence across donors. The study combined high-throughput TCR immunosequencing, statistical association of individual TCRs with disease status, and machine learning to predict cytomegalovirus infection status. Both class I and class II loci were covered by HLA typing, at four-digit resolution. Donor age, sex, ethnicity and CMV serostatus were compiled alongside the repertoire data. About 280 gigabases of sequencing data and approximately 84 million unique TCR sequences were included in an early release covering 500 to 750 HLA-typed donors. In a later analysis, previously published TCR beta repertoires from 500 to 750 donors were re-analyzed and high-resolution HLA genotyping was added so that TCR occurrence patterns could be studied. In a later genetic analysis, genome-wide SNP genotypes for about 55% of the 666 donors were used, and that subset was treated as a discovery cohort. The aim of the study was to test whether cataloging public T cell receptors could identify signatures of past pathogen exposure. In addition to the first cohort of 666 subjects, a separate validation cohort of approximately 110 different subjects was used. Four to six DR-DQ haplotypes were handled as single units for association and clustering because linkage in the cohort was strong. The number of donors typed differed by locus, with roughly 629-640 for A, B, C, DRB1 and DQB1, around 500 for DQA1, approximately 570 for DPA1, and 450 to 480 for DPB1. The study used immunosequencing to profile the T cell repertoires of under 700 subjects and linked those repertoires to cytomegalovirus serostatus. An earlier analysis of 587 of the donors used high-throughput TCR beta sequencing to judge whether each TCR beta V gene segment behaved as functional or pseudogenic. Every repertoire in the discovery cohort had been generated on one and the same sequencing platform. Among the roughly 400 genotyped donors, 75% to 90% belonged to the genetic ancestry cluster associated with self-reported Caucasian donors. On average, around 240,000 unique TCR beta nucleotide sequences were sequenced per donor among about 400 genotyped donors of the cohort, with roughly a sixth of those sequences being non-productive.

In regard to this clone: Its recognized antigen is unknown. The sample holds no much larger clone one base away, and base qualities are not on file.

Library construction relied on the immunoSEQ multiplex PCR assay. For the multiplex PCR, a mixture combining 60 forward primers for TCR Vbeta segments and 13 reverse primers for TCR Jbeta segments was used. Amplification of the CDR3 region of rearranged TCR beta genes was performed with a multiplex PCR assay on genomic DNA. The amplified TCR beta libraries were sequenced on the Illumina HiSeq System as 87-base-pair reads. In the authors' own workflow: In a later analysis, 70 million to 95 million unique TCR beta chains were counted across the roughly 610 repertoires, and roughly 11 million of these chains were shared by at least two donors. Raw reads were error-corrected and collapsed into unique sequences with a nearest-neighbor algorithm that merged closely related sequences to remove PCR and sequencing errors. V, D and J gene segments were assigned by aligning CDR3 sequences to IMGT reference sequences. For a sequence to be retained, a match of at least six nucleotides was required to both a V gene segment and a J gene segment. Rearrangements were classified as productive when the CDR3 lacked stop codons and remained in frame with V and J, and all other rearrangements were classified as non-productive. CDR3 was defined by IMGT convention, running from the second conserved V-encoded cysteine to the conserved J-encoded phenylalanine. The earlier analysis of 500 to 750 of the donors excluded any sequence lacking an unambiguous match to a single V gene segment. In an earlier analysis of 450 to 700 of the donors, V segments were called functional above 56.7% productive rearrangements and were called segregating when the between-donor standard deviation exceeded 5%. A statistical classification framework was built to diagnose cytomegalovirus status from the catalog of TCR beta chain sequences. In a later analysis, V and J genes were assigned by comparing TCR nucleotide sequences against IMGT/GENE-DB human TR gene sequences. A later analysis assigned CDR3 sequences and most-parsimonious VDJ recombination scenarios with the TCRdist pipeline. In a later analysis, each TCR beta chain was defined by its CDR3 amino acid sequence together with its V-gene family, and reads without a unique V-gene family were excluded. To address suspected cross-contamination and a sequencing artifact, a later analysis removed roughly 640 highly shared, low-generation-probability nucleotide sequences. A later analysis calculated a clonal expansion index for each public chain from normalized within-repertoire ranks of inferred template counts. Generation probabilities in a later analysis came from a VDJ recombination model fitted to out-of-frame rearrangements, and those results were checked against IGoR. Hypergeometric tests were used in a later analysis to score TCR-TCR, TCR-HLA and TCR-CMV co-occurrence, with a repertoire-size bias correction applied to the TCR pairs. A later analysis estimated false discovery rates by permuting HLA or CMV assignments 20 times. In a later analysis, co-occurring TCRs were grouped using DBSCAN, and TCRdist sequence similarity was added for clustering within HLA-allele-positive subsets. For co-occurrence clustering, repertoires with fewer than 30,000 or more than 120,000 public chains were excluded, along with roughly 5 repertoires with anomalous nucleotide sharing. TCRdb mirrors the immuneACCESS table, restricted to in-frame sequences. Some clones are absent from its copies; in checked studies, under half trace to an unresolved V gene, and the reason for the others is unknown. V and J calls and clone size are copied from that table; D and trimming were computed from the DNA. For this sample the table gives just under 65,000 clones, of which about four fifths were detected only once. Together, the top ten hold 3.5% to 5% of the sample.

In total, 600 or so healthy bone marrow donors made up the cohort. At the time of sampling, all cohort members were nominally healthy, though unrecorded immune exposures were likely present. The donor was CMV seronegative and was included in the group of 352 seronegative cohort members. Every donor gave a peripheral blood sample, and the peripheral blood mononuclear cells from that sample were used for TCR beta sequencing. The Qiagen DNeasy Blood Extraction Kit was used to extract genomic DNA from the blood cell samples. Study-level results and caveats: An earlier analysis of approximately 530 of the donors showed that most TCR beta V segments appeared in productive rearrangements either about 90% or about 30% of the time, which broadly matched IMGT annotations. Correlated functional status among segregating V segments might reflect linkage disequilibrium, but an unknown experimental factor could not be ruled out. A later analysis found that TCR association rates varied across HLA loci, with DRB1 alleles showing the most associated TCRs and HLA-C alleles the fewest. Specific HLA alleles were associated with 15,000 to 20,000 TCR beta sequences at a false discovery rate of 0.05 in a later analysis. HLA typing was unavailable for some donors at each locus, so association tests used only the typed subset. Across donors, most TCR sequences were observed very rarely, whereas some public TCRs were present in many individuals. The authors suggested that the approach could potentially be generalized to other disease states and immunological phenotypes. Strong co-occurrence of HLA alleles, especially DR and DQ, made assigning TCR associations to individual alleles difficult. Roughly uniform sequencing depth across donors was assumed in presence/absence analyses, although this assumption may not hold. This cohort had only TCR beta chains sequenced, and the lack of alpha or paired-chain data limited which features could be detected. An association between a missense DCLRE1C variant and V-gene and J-gene trimming of TCR beta chains was found in a later genetic analysis and replicated in an independent cohort. For the cohort, immune exposure information was limited to CMV serostatus. Cytomegalovirus status was reported to be diagnosed by the classifier with high specificity and sensitivity in both the original and validation cohorts. Several of the top co-occurrence clusters appeared to be linked to parvovirus B19, influenza, CMV and Epstein-Barr virus, according to a later analysis. Because counts were too low, seventeen rarely observed V segments, including chromosome 9 orphons, were left out of the earlier analysis of 587 of the donors. In vitro tests confirmed that three of the cytomegalovirus-associated TCR beta chains recognize cytomegalovirus antigens. In a later analysis, most CMV-associated TCR beta chains were found to appear HLA-restricted, with HLA associations seemingly driven largely by CMV exposure. In a later analysis, HLA-associated TCR beta chains were found to be more clonally expanded and to have lower generation probabilities than equally common non-associated chains. The study gave a list of around 170 TCR beta chains associated with cytomegalovirus. The sequencing pipeline was judged likely to have produced a cluster of highly shared sequence variants as a technical artifact. In a later genetic analysis, fewer N-insertions in productive TCRs were reported among donors in an Asian-associated ancestry cluster than the roughly 640-donor mean. A further reported finding was that TCR beta sequences accurately predicted the HLA-A and HLA-B alleles for most subjects in the first cohort.

What was sequenced was PBMCs. The clonotype was recovered from a woman aged 25-40 years in good health and CMV-seronegative.

The nucleotide sequence is given as TGTGCCAGCAGTTCCCTAGCGGGGGAGGACACAGATACGCAGTATTTT. This yields the protein CASSSLAGEDTDTQYF. The V gene is TRBV6-5 and the J gene is TRBJ2-3, with TRBD2 matching 10 junction bases. The CDR3 sequence holds 16 residues, the cysteine and phenylalanine included. Solely the CDR3 DNA is kept, with 48 bases framed from the first base. CDR1 and CDR2, per the germline V gene, are MNHEY and SVGAGI. Here V drops 4 bases and J drops 2 bases, and the junction holds 6 bases not matched to any gene.